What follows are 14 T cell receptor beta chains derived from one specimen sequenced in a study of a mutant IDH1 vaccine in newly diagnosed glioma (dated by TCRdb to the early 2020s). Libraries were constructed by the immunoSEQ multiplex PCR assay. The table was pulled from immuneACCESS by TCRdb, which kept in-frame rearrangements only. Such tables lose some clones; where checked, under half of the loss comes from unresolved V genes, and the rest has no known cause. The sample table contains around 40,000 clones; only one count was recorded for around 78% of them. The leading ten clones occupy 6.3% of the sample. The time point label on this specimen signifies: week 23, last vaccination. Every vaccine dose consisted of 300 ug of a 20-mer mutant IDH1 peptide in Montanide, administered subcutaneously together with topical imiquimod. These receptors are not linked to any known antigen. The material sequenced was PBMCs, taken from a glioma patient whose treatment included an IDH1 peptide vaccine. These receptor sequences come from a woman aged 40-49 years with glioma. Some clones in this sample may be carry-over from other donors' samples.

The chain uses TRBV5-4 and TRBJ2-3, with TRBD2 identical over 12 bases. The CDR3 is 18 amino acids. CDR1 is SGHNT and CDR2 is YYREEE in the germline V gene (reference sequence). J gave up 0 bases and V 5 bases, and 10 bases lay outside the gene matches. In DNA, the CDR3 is TGTGCCAGCAGGAAGGGGGGACTAGCGGGCACTAGCACAGATACGCAGTATTTT. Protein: CASRKGGLAGTSTDTQYF.

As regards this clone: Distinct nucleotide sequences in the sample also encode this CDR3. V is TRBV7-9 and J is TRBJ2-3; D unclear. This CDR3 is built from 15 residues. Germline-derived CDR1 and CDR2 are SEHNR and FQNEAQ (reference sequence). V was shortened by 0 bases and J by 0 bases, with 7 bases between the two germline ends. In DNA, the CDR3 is TGTGCCAGCAGCTTAGCTGGCTCCAGCACAGATACGCAGTATTTT. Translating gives CASSLAGSSTDTQYF.

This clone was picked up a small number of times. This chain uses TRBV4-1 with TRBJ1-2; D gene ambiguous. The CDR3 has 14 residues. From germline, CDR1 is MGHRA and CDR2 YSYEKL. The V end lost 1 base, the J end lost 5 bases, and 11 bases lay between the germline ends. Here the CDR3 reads CASSQVAQPYGYTF. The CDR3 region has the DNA TGCGCCAGCAGCCAAGTAGCCCAACCGTATGGCTACACCTTC.

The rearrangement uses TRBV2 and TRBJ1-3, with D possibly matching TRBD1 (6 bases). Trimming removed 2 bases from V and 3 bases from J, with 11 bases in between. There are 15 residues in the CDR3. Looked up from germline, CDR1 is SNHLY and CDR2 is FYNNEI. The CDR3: CASSELGADGNTIYF. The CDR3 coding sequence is TGTGCCAGCAGTGAACTGGGGGCAGATGGAAACACCATATATTTT.

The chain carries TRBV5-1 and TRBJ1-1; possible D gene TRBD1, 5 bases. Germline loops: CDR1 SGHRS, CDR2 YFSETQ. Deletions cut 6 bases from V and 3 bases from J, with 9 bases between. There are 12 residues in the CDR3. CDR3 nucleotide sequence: TGCGCCAGCAACCAGGGCGACACTGAAGCTTTCTTT. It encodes CASNQGDTEAFF.

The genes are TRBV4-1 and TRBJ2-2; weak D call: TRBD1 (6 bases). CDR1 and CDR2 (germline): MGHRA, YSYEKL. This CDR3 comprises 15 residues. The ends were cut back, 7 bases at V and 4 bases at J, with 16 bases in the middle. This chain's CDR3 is CASTPVTGLTGELFF. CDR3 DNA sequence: TGCGCCAGCACCCCAGTGACAGGACTCACCGGGGAGCTGTTTTTT.

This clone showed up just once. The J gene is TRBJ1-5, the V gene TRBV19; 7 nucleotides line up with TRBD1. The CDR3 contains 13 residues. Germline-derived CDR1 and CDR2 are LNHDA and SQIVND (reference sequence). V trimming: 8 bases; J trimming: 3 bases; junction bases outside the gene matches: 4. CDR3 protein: CASQGQFNQPQHF. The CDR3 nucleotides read TGTGCCAGTCAGGGACAGTTCAATCAGCCCCAGCATTTT.

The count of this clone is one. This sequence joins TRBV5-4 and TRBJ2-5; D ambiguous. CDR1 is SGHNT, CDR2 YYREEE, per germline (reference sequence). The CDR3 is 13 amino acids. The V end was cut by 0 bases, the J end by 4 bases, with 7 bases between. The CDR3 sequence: CASSLDTGETQYF. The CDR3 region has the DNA TGTGCCAGCAGCTTGGATACGGGAGAGACCCAGTACTTC.

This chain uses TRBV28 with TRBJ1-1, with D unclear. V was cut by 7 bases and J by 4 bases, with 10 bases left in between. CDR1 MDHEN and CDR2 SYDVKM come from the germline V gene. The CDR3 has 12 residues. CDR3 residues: CASTSAATEAFF. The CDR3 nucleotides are TGTGCCAGCACCAGTGCGGCCACTGAAGCTTTCTTT.

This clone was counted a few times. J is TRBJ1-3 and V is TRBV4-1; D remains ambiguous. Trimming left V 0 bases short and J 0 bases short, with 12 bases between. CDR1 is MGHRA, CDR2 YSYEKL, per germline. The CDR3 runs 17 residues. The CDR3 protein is CASSQDSPEYSGNTIYF. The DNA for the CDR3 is TGCGCCAGCAGCCAAGATAGCCCTGAATACTCTGGAAACACCATATATTTT.

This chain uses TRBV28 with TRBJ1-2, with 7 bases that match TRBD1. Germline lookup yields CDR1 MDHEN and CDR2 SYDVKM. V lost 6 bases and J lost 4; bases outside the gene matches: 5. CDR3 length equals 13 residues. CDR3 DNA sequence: TGTGCCAGCAGGACACAGGGGAGCTATGGCTACACCTTC. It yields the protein CASRTQGSYGYTF.

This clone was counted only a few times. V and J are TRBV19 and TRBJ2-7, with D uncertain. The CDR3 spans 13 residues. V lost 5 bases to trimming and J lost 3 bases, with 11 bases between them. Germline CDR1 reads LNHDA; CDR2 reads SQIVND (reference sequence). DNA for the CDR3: TGTGCCAGTAGTCCCCGGGTCAGCTACGAGCAGTACTTC. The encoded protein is CASSPRVSYEQYF. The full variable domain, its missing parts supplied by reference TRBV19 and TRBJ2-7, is DGGITQSPKYLFRKEGQNVTLSCEQNLNHDAMYWYRQDPGQGLRLIYYSQIVNDFQKGDIAEGYSVSREKKESFPLTVTSAQKNPTAFYLCASSPRVSYEQYFGPGTRLTVT.

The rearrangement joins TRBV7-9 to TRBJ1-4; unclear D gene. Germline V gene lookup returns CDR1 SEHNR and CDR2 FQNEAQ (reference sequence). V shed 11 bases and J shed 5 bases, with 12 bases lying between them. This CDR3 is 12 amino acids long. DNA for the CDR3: TGTGCCCTGATTGGGAACAATGAAAAACTGTTTTTT. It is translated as CALIGNNEKLFF.

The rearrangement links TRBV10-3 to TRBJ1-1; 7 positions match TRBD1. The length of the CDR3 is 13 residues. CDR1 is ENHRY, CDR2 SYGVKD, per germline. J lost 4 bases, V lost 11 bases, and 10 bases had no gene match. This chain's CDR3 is CASWGTELTEAFF. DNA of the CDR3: TGTGCCTCATGGGGGACAGAGCTCACTGAAGCTTTCTTT.